This TCR beta chain was captured in a study of T cell responses to AZD1222 COVID-19 vaccine. Sequenced by immunoSEQ multiplex PCR; TCRdb stores in-frame clones only, minus some. This table has 110,000 to 150,000 clones, about 90% appearing once. This CDR3 region has 15 residues. Deletions cut 4 bases from V and 0 bases from J, with 12 bases between. The germline V gene has CDR1 KGHSH and CDR2 LQKENI. This chain connects TRBV18 to TRBJ1-1; possibly TRBD1 for D (6 bases). The receptor comes from an adult who received the AZD1222 COVID-19 vaccine. Sample: peripheral blood, taken 28 days after the second AZD1222 dose. CDR3 DNA: TGTGCCAGCTCACGACAGGACCTTATGAACACTGAAGCTTTCTTT. It specifies CASSRQDLMNTEAFF. Looking up the rest from reference TRBV18 and TRBJ1-1 gives the full variable domain: NAGVMQNPRHLVRRRGQEARLRCSPMKGHSHVYWYRQLPEEGLKFMVYLQKENIIDESGMPKERFSAEFPKEGPSILRIQQVVRGDSAAYFCASSRQDLMNTEAFFGQGTRLTVV.